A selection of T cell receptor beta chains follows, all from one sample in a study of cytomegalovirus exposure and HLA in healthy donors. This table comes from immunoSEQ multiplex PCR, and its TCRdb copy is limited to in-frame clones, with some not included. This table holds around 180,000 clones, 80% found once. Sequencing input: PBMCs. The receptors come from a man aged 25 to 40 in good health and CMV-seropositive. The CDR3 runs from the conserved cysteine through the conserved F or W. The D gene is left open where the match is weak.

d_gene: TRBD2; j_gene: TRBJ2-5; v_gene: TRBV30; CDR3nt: TGTGCCTGGAGTGTAGGGACTAGCGGAGAAGAGACCCAGTACTTC; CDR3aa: CAWSVGTSGEETQYF
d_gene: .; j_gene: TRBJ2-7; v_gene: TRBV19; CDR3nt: TGTGCCAGTAGTATAGGTACAGGGAGCTCCTACGAGCAGTACTTC; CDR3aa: CASSIGTGSSYEQYF
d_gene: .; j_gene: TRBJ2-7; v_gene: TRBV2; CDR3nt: TGTGCCAGCAGTGAAGGGACAGCCTACGAGCAGTACTTC; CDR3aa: CASSEGTAYEQYF
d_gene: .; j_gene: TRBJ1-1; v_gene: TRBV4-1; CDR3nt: TGCGCCAGCAGCCAAGGACGGGCGGGGGCCTCTGAAGCTTTCTTT; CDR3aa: CASSQGRAGASEAFF
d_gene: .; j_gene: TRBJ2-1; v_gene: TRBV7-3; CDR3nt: TGTGCCAGCAGCCGCGGGACTCGCCCTAATAATGAGCAGTTCTTC; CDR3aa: CASSRGTRPNNEQFF
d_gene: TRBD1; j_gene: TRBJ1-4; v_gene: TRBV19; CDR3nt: TGTGCCAGTAGTAGGAGTACAGGGGCTAATGAAAAACTGTTTTTT; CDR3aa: CASSRSTGANEKLFF
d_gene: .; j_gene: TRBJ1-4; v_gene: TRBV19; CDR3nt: TGTGCCAGTAGTATAATGGGCCACGAAAAACTGTTTTTT; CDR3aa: CASSIMGHEKLFF
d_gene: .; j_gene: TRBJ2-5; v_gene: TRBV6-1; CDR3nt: TGTGCCAGCATCAGAGGTGGCGGGGAAGAGACCCAGTACTTC; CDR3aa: CASIRGGGEETQYF
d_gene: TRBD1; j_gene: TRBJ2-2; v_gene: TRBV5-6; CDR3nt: TGTGCCAGCAGCCCGTCCCGGGACAGGGAAAACACCGGGGAGCTGTTTTTT; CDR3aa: CASSPSRDRENTGELFF
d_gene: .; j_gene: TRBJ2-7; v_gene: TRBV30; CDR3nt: TGTGCCTGCCGCGGCTCGATCTCCTACGAGCAGTACTTC; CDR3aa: CACRGSISYEQYF
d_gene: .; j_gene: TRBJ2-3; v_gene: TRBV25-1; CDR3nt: TGTGCCAGCAGTGTTCACGGAGATACGCAGTATTTT; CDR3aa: CASSVHGDTQYF
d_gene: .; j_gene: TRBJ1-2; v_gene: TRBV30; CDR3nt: TGTGCCTGGAGTGTAACTGGGGGCGTCCATGGCTACACCTTC; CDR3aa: CAWSVTGGVHGYTF
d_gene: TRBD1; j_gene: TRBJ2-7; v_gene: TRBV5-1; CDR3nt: TGCGCCAGGACCCTCACCGGGACAGGGATATACGAGCAGTACTTC; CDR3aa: CARTLTGTGIYEQYF
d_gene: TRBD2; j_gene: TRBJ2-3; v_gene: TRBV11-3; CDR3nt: TGTGCCAGCTCTGCGGGAGAAGCAGATACGCAGTATTTT; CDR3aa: CASSAGEADTQYF
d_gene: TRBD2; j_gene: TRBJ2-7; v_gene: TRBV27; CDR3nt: TGTGCCAGCAGTTCCCGGGGGGGCGAGCAGTACTTC; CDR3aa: CASSSRGGEQYF
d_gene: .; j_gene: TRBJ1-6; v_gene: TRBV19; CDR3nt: TGTGCCAGTAGTATCAGGTGGCCGGAAATTTCACCCCTCCACTTT; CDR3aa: CASSIRWPEISPLHF
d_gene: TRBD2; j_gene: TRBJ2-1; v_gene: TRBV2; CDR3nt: TGTGCCAGCGACCGGGAACTAGCGGGCTACAATGAGCAGTTCTTC; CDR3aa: CASDRELAGYNEQFF
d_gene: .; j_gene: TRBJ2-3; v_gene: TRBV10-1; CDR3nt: TGCGCCAGCAGTGATGGAGCGGTCCCAACGGATACGCAGTATTTT; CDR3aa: CASSDGAVPTDTQYF
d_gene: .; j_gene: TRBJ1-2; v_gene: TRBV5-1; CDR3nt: TGCGCCAGCATTCCCTACGAGGATCGGGGCTATGGCTACACCTTC; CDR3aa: CASIPYEDRGYGYTF
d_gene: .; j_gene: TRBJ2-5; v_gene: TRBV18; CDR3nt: TGTGCCAGCTCACCTTCAGGGGGACTAGGGGAGACCCAGTACTTC; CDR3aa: CASSPSGGLGETQYF
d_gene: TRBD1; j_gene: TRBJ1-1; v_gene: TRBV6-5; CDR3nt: TGTGCCAGCAGATGGACAGGTGAGAACACTGAAGCTTTCTTT; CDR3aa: CASRWTGENTEAFF
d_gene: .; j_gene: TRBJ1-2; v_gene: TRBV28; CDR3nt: TGTGCCAGCAGTTTAGTCCGACAGACCCTTAACTATGGCTACACCTTC; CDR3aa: CASSLVRQTLNYGYTF
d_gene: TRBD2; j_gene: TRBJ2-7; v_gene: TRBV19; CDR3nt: TGTGCCAGTAGTATAGTTGGTAGCGGGGCCTACGAGCAGTACTTC; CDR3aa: CASSIVGSGAYEQYF
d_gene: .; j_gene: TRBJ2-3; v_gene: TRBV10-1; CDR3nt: TGCGCCAGCAGTGAGTCAGGGGCAGATACGCAGTATTTT; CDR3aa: CASSESGADTQYF
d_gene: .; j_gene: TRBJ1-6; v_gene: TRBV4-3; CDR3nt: TGCGCCAGCAGCCAAGGGGCAGTGGGCGCACCCCTCCACTTT; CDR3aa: CASSQGAVGAPLHF
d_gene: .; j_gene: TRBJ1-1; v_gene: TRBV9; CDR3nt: TGTGCCAGCAGCGACTACAGGGCCGGGGACACTGAAGCTTTCTTT; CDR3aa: CASSDYRAGDTEAFF
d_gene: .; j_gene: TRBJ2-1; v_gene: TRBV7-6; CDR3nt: TGTGCCAGCAGCCTCCCCAGCAGGGGCGATGAGCAGTTCTTC; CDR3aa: CASSLPSRGDEQFF
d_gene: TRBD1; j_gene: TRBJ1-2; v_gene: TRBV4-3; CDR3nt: TGCGCCAGCAGCCAGTCACAGGGGGCCCTCGCTAACTATGGCTACACCTTC; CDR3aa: CASSQSQGALANYGYTF
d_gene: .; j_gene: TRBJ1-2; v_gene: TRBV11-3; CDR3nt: TGTGCCAGCAGCATGAGCCCGGCGGACTATGGCTACACCTTC; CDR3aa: CASSMSPADYGYTF
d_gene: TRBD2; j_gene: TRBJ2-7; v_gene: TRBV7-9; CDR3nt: TGTGCCAGCAGCTTCCGGGGGGTCGGATCCTACGAGCAGTACTTC; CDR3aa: CASSFRGVGSYEQYF
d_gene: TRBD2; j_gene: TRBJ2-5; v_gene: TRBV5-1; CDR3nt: TGCGCCAGCAGCTTGGCCGGGGCGGGAGTCTGGGAGCAGTACTTC; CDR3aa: CASSLAGAGVWEQYF
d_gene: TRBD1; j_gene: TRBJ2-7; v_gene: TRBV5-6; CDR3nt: TGTGCCAGCAGCTGGGCTGGACAGGTGGGCTACGAGCAGTACTTC; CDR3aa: CASSWAGQVGYEQYF
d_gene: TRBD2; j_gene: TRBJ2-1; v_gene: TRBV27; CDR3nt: TGTGCCAGCAGTCCCGTAGCGGGAGTCTACAATGAGCAGTTCTTC; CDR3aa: CASSPVAGVYNEQFF
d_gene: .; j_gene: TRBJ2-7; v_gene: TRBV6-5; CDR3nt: TGTGCCAGCAGTCCGTTGCCCAGGGGCTACGAGCAGTACTTC; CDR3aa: CASSPLPRGYEQYF
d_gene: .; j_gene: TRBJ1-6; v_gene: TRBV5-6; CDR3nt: TGTGCCAGCAGCTTGCCAGGGATAGGTAATTCACCCCTCCACTTT; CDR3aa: CASSLPGIGNSPLHF